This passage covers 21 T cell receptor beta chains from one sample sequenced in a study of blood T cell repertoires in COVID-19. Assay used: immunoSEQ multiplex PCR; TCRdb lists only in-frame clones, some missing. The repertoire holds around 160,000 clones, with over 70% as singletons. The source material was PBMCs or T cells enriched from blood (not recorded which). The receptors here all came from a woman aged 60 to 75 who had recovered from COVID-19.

The CDR3 nucleotides read TGTGCCAGCAGTTACTCCCGGGGAGGTAACACTGAAGCTTTCTTT. As protein: CASSYSRGGNTEAFF. The chain couples TRBV6-5 to TRBJ1-1, with D uncertain. The V gene lost 0 bases and the J gene lost 2 bases, with 10 bases spanning the gap. This CDR3 is built from 15 residues. Germline V gene lookup returns CDR1 MNHEY and CDR2 SVGAGI.

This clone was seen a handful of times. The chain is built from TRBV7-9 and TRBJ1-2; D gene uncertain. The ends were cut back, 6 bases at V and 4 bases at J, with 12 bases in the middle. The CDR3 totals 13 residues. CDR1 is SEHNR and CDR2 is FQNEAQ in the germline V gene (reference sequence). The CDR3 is CASRALLSYGYTF. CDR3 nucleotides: TGTGCCAGCAGAGCCCTATTATCCTATGGCTACACCTTC.

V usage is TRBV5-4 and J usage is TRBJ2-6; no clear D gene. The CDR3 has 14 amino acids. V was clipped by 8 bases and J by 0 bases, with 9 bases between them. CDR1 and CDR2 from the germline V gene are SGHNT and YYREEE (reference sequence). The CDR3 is CASEAASGANVLTF. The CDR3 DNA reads TGTGCCAGTGAGGCCGCCTCTGGGGCCAACGTCCTGACTTTC.

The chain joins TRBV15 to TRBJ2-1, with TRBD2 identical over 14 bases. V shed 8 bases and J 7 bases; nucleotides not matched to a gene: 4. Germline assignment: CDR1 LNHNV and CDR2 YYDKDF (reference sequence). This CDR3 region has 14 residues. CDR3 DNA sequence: TGTGCCACCTCCGGACTAGCGGGGGGAAATGAGCAGTTCTTC. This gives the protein CATSGLAGGNEQFF.

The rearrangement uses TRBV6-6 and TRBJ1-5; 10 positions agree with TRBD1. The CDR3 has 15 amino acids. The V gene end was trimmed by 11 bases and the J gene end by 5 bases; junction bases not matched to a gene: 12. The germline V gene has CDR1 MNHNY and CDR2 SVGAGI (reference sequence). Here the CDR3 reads CASTPPGTGDQPQHF. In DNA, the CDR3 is TGTGCCTCCACCCCTCCCGGGACAGGGGATCAGCCCCAGCATTTT.

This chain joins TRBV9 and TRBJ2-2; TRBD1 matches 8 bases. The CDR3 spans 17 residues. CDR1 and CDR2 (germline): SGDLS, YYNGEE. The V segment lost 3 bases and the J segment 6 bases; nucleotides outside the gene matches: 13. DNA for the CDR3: TGTGCCAGCAGCGGGATCTGGACAGGGAATATTCCCGGGGAGCTGTTTTTT. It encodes CASSGIWTGNIPGELFF.

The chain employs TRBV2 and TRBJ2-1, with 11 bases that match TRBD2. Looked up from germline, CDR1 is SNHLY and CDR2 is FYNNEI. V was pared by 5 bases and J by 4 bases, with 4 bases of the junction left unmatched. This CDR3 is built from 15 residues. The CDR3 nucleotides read TGTGCCAGCAGTATTTTAGCGGGGGGGTACAATGAGCAGTTCTTC. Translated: CASSILAGGYNEQFF.

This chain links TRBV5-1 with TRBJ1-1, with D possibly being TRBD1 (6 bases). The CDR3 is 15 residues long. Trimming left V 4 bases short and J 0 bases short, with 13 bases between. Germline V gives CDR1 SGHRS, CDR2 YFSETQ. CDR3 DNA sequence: TGCGCCAGCAGCGCGTCGACAGGCTTGAACACTGAAGCTTTCTTT. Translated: CASSASTGLNTEAFF.

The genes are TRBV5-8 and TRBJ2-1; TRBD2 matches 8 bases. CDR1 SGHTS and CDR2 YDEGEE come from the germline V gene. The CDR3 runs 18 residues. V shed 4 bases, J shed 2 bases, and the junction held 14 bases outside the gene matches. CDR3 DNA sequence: TGTGCCAGCAGCCCAGGGCACATAGCGGGGATGGCCTACAATGAGCAGTTCTTC. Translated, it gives CASSPGHIAGMAYNEQFF.

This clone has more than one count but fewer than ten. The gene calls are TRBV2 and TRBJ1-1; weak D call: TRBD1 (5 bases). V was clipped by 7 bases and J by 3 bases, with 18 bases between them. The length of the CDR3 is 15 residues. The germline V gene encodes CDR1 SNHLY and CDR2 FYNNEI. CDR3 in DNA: TGTGCCAGCACTCCCGGGGGGAGGAAGCACACTGAAGCTTTCTTT. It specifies CASTPGGRKHTEAFF.

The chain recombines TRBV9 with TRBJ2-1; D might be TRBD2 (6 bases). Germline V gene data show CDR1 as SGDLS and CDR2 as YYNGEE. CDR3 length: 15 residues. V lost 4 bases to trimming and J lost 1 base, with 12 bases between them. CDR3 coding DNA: TGTGCCAGCAGCACCGGGACTGCTTCCTACAATGAGCAGTTCTTC. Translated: CASSTGTASYNEQFF.

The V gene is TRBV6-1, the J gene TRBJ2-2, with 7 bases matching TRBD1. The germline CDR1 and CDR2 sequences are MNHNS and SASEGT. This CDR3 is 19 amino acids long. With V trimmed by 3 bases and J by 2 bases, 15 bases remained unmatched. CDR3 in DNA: TGTGCCAGCAGTGAGAGAGTAGGGGGCATCAAATTAAACACCGGGGAGCTGTTTTTT. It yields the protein CASSERVGGIKLNTGELFF.

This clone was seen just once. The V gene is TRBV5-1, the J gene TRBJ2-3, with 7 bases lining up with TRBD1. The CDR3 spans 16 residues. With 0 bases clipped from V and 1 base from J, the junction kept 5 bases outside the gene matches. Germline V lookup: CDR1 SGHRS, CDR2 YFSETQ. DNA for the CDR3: TGCGCCAGCAGCTTGGGTACCGGGACAGGCACAGATACGCAGTATTTT. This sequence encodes CASSLGTGTGTDTQYF.

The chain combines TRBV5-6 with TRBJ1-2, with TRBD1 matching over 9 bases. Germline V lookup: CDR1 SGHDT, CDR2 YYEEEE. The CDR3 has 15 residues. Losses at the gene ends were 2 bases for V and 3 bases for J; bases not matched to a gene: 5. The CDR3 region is CASSFETGGHYGYTF. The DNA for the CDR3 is TGTGCCAGCAGCTTTGAGACAGGGGGTCACTATGGCTACACCTTC. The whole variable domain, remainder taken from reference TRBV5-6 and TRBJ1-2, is DAGVTQSPTHLIKTRGQQVTLRCSPKSGHDTVSWYQQALGQGPQFIFQYYEEEERQRGNFPDRFSGHQFPNYSSELNVNALLLGDSALYLCASSFETGGHYGYTFGSGTRLTVV.

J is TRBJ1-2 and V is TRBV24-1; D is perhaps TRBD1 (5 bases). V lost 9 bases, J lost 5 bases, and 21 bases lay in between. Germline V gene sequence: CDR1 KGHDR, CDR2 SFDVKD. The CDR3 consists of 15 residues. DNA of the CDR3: TGTGCCACCCCTGATGCGCGGGGGGGGGAGTATGGCTACACCTTC. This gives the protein CATPDARGGEYGYTF.

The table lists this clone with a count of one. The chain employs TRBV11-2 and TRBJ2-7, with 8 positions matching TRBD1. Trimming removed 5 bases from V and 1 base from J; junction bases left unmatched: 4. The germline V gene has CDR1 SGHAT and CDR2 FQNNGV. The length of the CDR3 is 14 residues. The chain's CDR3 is CASSATGVSYEQYF. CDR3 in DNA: TGTGCCAGCAGCGCGACAGGGGTTTCCTACGAGCAGTACTTC.

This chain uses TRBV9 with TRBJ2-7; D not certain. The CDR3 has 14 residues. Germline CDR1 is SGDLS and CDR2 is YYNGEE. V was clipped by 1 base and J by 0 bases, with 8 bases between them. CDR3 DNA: TGTGCCAGCAGCGTAAAGGCGGCCTCCTACGAGCAGTACTTC. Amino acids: CASSVKAASYEQYF.

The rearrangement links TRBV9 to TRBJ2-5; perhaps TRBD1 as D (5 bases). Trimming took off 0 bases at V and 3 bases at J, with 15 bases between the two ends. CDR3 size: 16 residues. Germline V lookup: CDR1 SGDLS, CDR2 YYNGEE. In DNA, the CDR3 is TGTGCCAGCAGCGTAGCTGGGGCAGGGTCCGAAGAGACCCAGTACTTC. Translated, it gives CASSVAGAGSEETQYF. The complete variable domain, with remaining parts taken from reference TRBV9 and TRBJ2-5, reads DSGVTQTPKHLITATGQRVTLRCSPRSGDLSVYWYQQSLDQGLQFLIQYYNGEERAKGNILERFSAQQFPDLHSELNLSSLELGDSALYFCASSVAGAGSEETQYFGPGTRLLVL.

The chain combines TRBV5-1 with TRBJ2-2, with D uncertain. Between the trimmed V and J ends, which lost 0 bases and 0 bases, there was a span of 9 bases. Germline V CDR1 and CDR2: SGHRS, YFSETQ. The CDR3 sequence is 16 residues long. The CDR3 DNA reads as TGCGCCAGCAGCTTGGTTTGGGCCTCGAACACCGGGGAGCTGTTTTTT. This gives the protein CASSLVWASNTGELFF.

CDR3 nucleotide sequence: TGTGCCAGCAGTCTACAGGGGGCTGAAGCTTTCTTT. Translated: CASSLQGAEAFF. V gene TRBV27 combines with J gene TRBJ1-1; 8 bases agree with TRBD1. Trimming removed 5 bases from V and 6 bases from J; junction bases left unmatched: 2. Germline CDR1 MNHEY, CDR2 SMNVEV (reference sequence). The CDR3 spans 12 residues.

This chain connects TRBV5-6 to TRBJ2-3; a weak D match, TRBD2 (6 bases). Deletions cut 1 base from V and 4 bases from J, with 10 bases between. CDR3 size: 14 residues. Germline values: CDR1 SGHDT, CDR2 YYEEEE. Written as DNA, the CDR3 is TGTGCCAGCAGCTTGTTCACGGGAGCAGATACGCAGTATTTT. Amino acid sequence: CASSLFTGADTQYF.